These 17 T cell receptor beta chains originate from one sample sequenced in a study of beta chain features in type 1 diabetes. What was sequenced were expressed TCRB transcripts, since all of the isolated RNA had been reverse transcribed. Generated by immunoSEQ multiplex PCR, the TCRdb table keeps only in-frame clones and is missing some. Here the sample spans about 900,000 clones, 15% to 20% being singletons. The sample taken for sequencing was naive CD4+ T cells from blood. All receptors come from a woman aged 18-29 years in good health.

The CDR3 nucleotides are TGTGCCAGCAGCTCCTGGGGGAGTGGGGAGACCCAGTACTTC. Translating it yields CASSSWGSGETQYF. This chain joins TRBV7-2 and TRBJ2-5; D is possibly TRBD1 or TRBD2 (5 bases each). This CDR3 is 14 amino acids long. From germline, CDR1 is SGHTA and CDR2 FQGNSA. V lost 4 bases and J lost 5, with 14 bases in between.

This chain uses TRBV5-1 with TRBJ2-3, with 9 bases fitting TRBD1. With V trimmed by 3 bases and J by 3 bases, 5 bases remained unmatched. CDR3 size: 15 residues. Germline CDR1 and CDR2: SGHRS and YFSETQ. The CDR3 bases are TGCGCCAGCAGCTGGACAGGGGAAAGGACAGATACGCAGTATTTT. It specifies CASSWTGERTDTQYF.

The chain combines TRBV20-1 with TRBJ1-2, with D hard to call. Germline loops: CDR1 DFQATT, CDR2 SNEGSKA (reference sequence). The germline V and J ends were trimmed by 3 bases and 8 bases, with 10 bases remaining between them. CDR3 length: 11 residues. CDR3 nucleotide sequence: TGCAGTGCTAGTAAAGAGGCGGGCTACACCTTC. It translates to CSASKEAGYTF.

This clone appeared a few times. This chain links TRBV4-2 with TRBJ1-1; 7 bases map to TRBD1. V lost 1 base to trimming and J lost 6 bases; unmatched junction nucleotides: 14. Per the germline V gene, CDR1 is LGHNA and CDR2 is YNFKEQ. The length of the CDR3 is 17 residues. Here the CDR3 reads CASSQVGLDRVGAEAFF. The CDR3 bases are TGTGCCAGCAGCCAAGTAGGACTTGACAGGGTGGGCGCTGAAGCTTTCTTT.

The chain recombines TRBV11-2 with TRBJ2-1; the D is unclear. Germline CDR1 is SGHAT and CDR2 is FQNNGV. The CDR3 contains 15 residues. V was trimmed by 0 bases and J by 2 bases, leaving 8 bases between them. This CDR3 is CASSLDRAPYNEQFF. The CDR3 DNA reads as TGTGCCAGCAGCTTAGACCGGGCACCCTACAATGAGCAGTTCTTC.

The chain is built from TRBV7-8 and TRBJ1-2, with a tentative D call TRBD1 (5 bases). The CDR3 runs to 14 residues. Germline V gives CDR1 SGHVS, CDR2 FQNEAQ. The ends were cut back, 3 bases at V and 5 bases at J, with 13 bases in the middle. The CDR3 nucleotides are TGTGCCAGCAGCTTCGGGCAGGGAGAGTATGGCTACACCTTC. It codes for CASSFGQGEYGYTF.

This clone was seen a handful of times. In nucleotides, the CDR3 is TGTGCCACGGGGACCTGGGGCACAGATACGCAGTATTTT. This codes for CATGTWGTDTQYF. J is TRBJ2-3 and V is TRBV7-2; D might be TRBD1 or TRBD2, each matching 5 bases. Trimming removed 10 bases from V and 1 base from J, with 12 bases in between. The CDR3 consists of 13 residues. Germline CDR1 reads SGHTA; CDR2 reads FQGNSA.

This sequence joins TRBV27 and TRBJ2-6, with D tentatively TRBD1 (6 bases). CDR3 size: 18 residues. Trimming cost V 3 bases and J 0 bases, with 15 bases left between them. Germline V gene lookup returns CDR1 MNHEY and CDR2 SMNVEV (reference sequence). The CDR3: CASSLGAGQRSGANVLTF. In DNA form, the CDR3 reads TGTGCCAGCAGTTTGGGAGCCGGACAGCGCTCTGGGGCCAACGTCCTGACTTTC.

This clone was detected only a few times. V gene TRBV14 combines with J gene TRBJ1-3, with D unclear. Trimming left V 2 bases short and J 3 bases short, with 14 bases between. The CDR3 contains 16 residues. Germline values: CDR1 SGHDN, CDR2 FVKESK. In DNA, the CDR3 is TGTGCCAGCAGCCAACTAGCGTTGGGAGATGGAAACACCATATATTTT. Its translation: CASSQLALGDGNTIYF.

The gene calls are TRBV29-1 and TRBJ2-1; 9 bases line up with TRBD2. This CDR3 is built from 14 residues. Unmatched junction bases numbered 8, after V lost 4 bases and J lost 7 bases. CDR1 SQVTM and CDR2 ANQGSEA come from the germline V gene. CDR3 bases: TGCAGCGTTGCCCCTAGCGGGAATAGTAATGAGCAGTTCTTC. The encoded protein is CSVAPSGNSNEQFF.

The chain uses TRBV10-3 and TRBJ1-5; possible D gene TRBD1, 6 bases. The CDR3 runs 14 residues. CDR1 is ENHRY, CDR2 SYGVKD, per germline. Trimming removed 3 bases at V and 5 bases at J, with 11 bases between. The CDR3 DNA is TGTGCCATCAGTGAAGCGAGGGGGGATCAGCCCCAGCATTTT. This codes for CAISEARGDQPQHF.

This rearrangement joins TRBV7-9 to TRBJ1-1; 8 bases line up with TRBD1. V gave up 1 base and J gave up 4 bases; unmatched junction bases: 5. Germline CDR1 and CDR2: SEHNR and FQNEAQ (reference sequence). This CDR3 spans 15 amino acids. Here the CDR3 DNA reads TGTGCCAGCAGCTTAGATCAAACAGGGGGCACTGAAGCTTTCTTT. Its translation: CASSLDQTGGTEAFF.

J is TRBJ2-1 and V is TRBV7-8; the match to TRBD2 covers 9 bases. Germline assignment: CDR1 SGHVS and CDR2 FQNEAQ. V was pared by 4 bases and J by 3 bases, with 7 bases of the junction left unmatched. The CDR3 consists of 16 residues. The CDR3 here is CASSSNIAGVYNEQFF. The CDR3, as DNA: TGTGCCAGCAGCTCGAACATAGCGGGAGTCTACAATGAGCAGTTCTTC.

The chain combines TRBV7-2 with TRBJ2-7, with D perhaps matching TRBD2 (6 bases). Germline CDR1 reads SGHTA; CDR2 reads FQGNSA. The CDR3 is 13 residues long. Trimming stripped 8 bases from V and 6 bases from J, with 17 bases between. The CDR3 reads CASSRRAGSEQYF. In DNA, the CDR3 is TGTGCCAGCTCCCGGAGGGCGGGGAGCGAGCAGTACTTC.

In its sample, this clone was seen a few times. V gene TRBV6-6 combines with J gene TRBJ1-1; D is uncertain. The length of the CDR3 is 10 residues. CDR1 is MNHNY, CDR2 SVGAGI, per germline (reference sequence). V lost 5 bases and J 4 bases, leaving 2 bases between the germline ends. CDR3 residues: CASSATEAFF. The CDR3 DNA follows: TGTGCCAGCAGTGCCACTGAAGCTTTCTTT.

This clone was observed a handful of times. CDR3 bases: TGTGCCAGCAGCTCCGACAGGGTTACAGATACGCAGTATTTT. Its translation: CASSSDRVTDTQYF. V usage is TRBV7-2 and J usage is TRBJ2-3; 7 positions match TRBD1. The V gene's germline CDR1 is SGHTA and CDR2 FQGNSA. There are 14 residues in the CDR3. V dropped 4 bases and J dropped 3; count of bases not matched to a gene: 4.

V usage is TRBV29-1 and J usage is TRBJ2-5; D ambiguous. In germline, CDR1 is SQVTM, CDR2 ANQGSEA. Trimming stripped 1 base from V and 5 bases from J, with 14 bases between. The CDR3 contains 14 residues. CDR3 loop: CSVEAEDLGETQYF. The DNA of the CDR3 is TGCAGCGTTGAAGCGGAAGATTTGGGGGAGACCCAGTACTTC.